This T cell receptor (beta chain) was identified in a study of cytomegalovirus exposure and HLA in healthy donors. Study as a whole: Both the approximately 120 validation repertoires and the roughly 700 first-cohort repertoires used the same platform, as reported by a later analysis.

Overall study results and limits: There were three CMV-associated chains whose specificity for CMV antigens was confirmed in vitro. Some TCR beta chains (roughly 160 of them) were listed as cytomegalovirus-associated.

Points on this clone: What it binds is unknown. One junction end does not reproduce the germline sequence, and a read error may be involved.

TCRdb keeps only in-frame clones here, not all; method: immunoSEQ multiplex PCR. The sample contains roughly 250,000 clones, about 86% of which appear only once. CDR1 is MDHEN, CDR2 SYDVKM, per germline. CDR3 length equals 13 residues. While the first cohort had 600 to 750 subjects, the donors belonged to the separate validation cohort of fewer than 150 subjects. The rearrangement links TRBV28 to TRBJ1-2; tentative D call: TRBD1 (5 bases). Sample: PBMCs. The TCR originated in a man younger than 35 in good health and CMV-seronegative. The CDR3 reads CASSLSGYEGYTF. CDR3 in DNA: TGTGCCAGCAGCTTATCAGGGTACGAGGGCTACACCTTC.